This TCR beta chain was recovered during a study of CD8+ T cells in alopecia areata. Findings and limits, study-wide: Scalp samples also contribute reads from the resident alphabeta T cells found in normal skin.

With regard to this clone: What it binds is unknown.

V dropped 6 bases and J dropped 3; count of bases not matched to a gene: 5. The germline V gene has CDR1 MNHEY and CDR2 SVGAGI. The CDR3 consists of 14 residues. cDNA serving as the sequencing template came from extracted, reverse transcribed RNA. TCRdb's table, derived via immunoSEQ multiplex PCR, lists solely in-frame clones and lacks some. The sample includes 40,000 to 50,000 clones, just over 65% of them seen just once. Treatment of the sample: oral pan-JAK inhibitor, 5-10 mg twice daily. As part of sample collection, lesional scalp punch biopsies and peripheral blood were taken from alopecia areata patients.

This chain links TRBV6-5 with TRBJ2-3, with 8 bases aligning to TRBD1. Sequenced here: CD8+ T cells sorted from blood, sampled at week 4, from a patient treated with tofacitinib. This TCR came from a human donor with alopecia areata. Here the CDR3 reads CASRRQGWTDTQYF. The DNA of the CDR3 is TGTGCCAGCAGGAGACAGGGGTGGACAGATACGCAGTATTTT.